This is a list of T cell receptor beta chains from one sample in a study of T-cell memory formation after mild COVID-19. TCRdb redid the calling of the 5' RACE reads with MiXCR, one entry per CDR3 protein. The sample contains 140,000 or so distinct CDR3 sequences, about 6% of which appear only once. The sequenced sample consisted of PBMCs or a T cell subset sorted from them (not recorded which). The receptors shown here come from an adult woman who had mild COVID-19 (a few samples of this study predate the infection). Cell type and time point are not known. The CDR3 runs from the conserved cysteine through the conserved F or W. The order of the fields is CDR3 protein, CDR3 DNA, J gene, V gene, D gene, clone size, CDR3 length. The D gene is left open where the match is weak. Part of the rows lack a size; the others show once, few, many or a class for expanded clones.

CDR3aa: CASSLPGNYGYTF; CDR3nt: TGTGCCAGCAGCTTACCAGGGAACTATGGCTACACCTTC; j_gene: TRBJ1-2; v_gene: TRBV7-6; d_gene: -; abundance: many; len: 13
CDR3aa: CSVQEGNVYEQYF; CDR3nt: TGCAGCGTCCAAGAGGGGAACGTCTACGAGCAGTACTTC; j_gene: TRBJ2-7; v_gene: TRBV29-1; d_gene: -; abundance: few; len: 13
CDR3aa: CASSQEILQGRGGYTF; CDR3nt: TGTGCCAGCAGCCAAGAGATCCTACAGGGACGGGGCGGCTACACCTTC; j_gene: TRBJ1-2; v_gene: TRBV3-1; d_gene: -; abundance: -; len: 16
CDR3aa: CASTQTVVGQGKVQAFF; CDR3nt: TGTGCCAGCACCCAGACTGTCGTGGGACAGGGAAAGGTTCAGGCTTTCTTT; j_gene: TRBJ1-1; v_gene: TRBV27; d_gene: TRBD1; abundance: many; len: 17
CDR3aa: CASSKRSGTANTGELFF; CDR3nt: TGCGCCAGCAGTAAACGTTCCGGGACAGCGAACACCGGGGAGCTGTTTTTT; j_gene: TRBJ2-2; v_gene: TRBV5-1; d_gene: TRBD1; abundance: many; len: 17
CDR3aa: CASSQQQGANYGYTF; CDR3nt: TGCGCCAGCAGCCAACAACAGGGGGCTAACTATGGCTACACCTTC; j_gene: TRBJ1-2; v_gene: TRBV4-1; d_gene: TRBD1; abundance: few; len: 15
CDR3aa: CSAREGRATDTQYF; CDR3nt: TGCAGTGCTAGAGAAGGACGTGCAACAGATACGCAGTATTTT; j_gene: TRBJ2-3; v_gene: TRBV20-1; d_gene: -; abundance: many; len: 14
CDR3aa: CASSPRVGQGSSYGYTF; CDR3nt: TGCGCCAGCAGCCCTCGAGTAGGACAGGGCTCGTCCTATGGCTACACCTTC; j_gene: TRBJ1-2; v_gene: TRBV5-1; d_gene: TRBD1; abundance: -; len: 17
CDR3aa: CASSSQTSGSSGANVLTF; CDR3nt: TGTGCCAGCAGTAGCCAGACTAGCGGCTCCTCTGGGGCCAACGTCCTGACTTTC; j_gene: TRBJ2-6; v_gene: TRBV6-6; d_gene: TRBD2; abundance: -; len: 18
CDR3aa: CASSQGGARGNIQYF; CDR3nt: TGTGCCAGCAGCCAAGGGGGGGCGAGGGGAAACATTCAGTACTTC; j_gene: TRBJ2-4; v_gene: TRBV3-1; d_gene: -; abundance: -; len: 15
CDR3aa: CASSLNPGQRSNEQFF; CDR3nt: TGTGCCAGCAGCTTGAATCCGGGACAGCGGTCCAATGAGCAGTTCTTC; j_gene: TRBJ2-1; v_gene: TRBV7-3; d_gene: TRBD1; abundance: -; len: 16
CDR3aa: CSVARTGVQETQYF; CDR3nt: TGCAGCGTAGCCCGGACAGGAGTCCAAGAGACCCAGTACTTC; j_gene: TRBJ2-5; v_gene: TRBV29-1; d_gene: TRBD1; abundance: few; len: 14
CDR3aa: CASSPGGRSFYDGYTF; CDR3nt: TGCGCCAGCAGCCCAGGGGGCAGGAGCTTTTATGATGGCTACACCTTC; j_gene: TRBJ1-2; v_gene: TRBV4-1; d_gene: TRBD1; abundance: few; len: 16
CDR3aa: CASPEGTPGSSGSNYNEQFF; CDR3nt: TGTGCCAGCCCGGAGGGGACACCCGGTTCTAGCGGGTCCAATTACAATGAGCAGTTCTTC; j_gene: TRBJ2-1; v_gene: TRBV5-5; d_gene: TRBD2; abundance: few; len: 20
CDR3aa: CASSPGDRGRTGELFF; CDR3nt: TGCGCCAGCAGCCCTGGTGATAGGGGAAGGACCGGGGAGCTGTTTTTT; j_gene: TRBJ2-2; v_gene: TRBV5-1; d_gene: -; abundance: -; len: 16
CDR3aa: CASSGGQLNSPLHF; CDR3nt: TGTGCCAGCAGCGGGGGACAGCTAAATTCACCCCTCCACTTT; j_gene: TRBJ1-6; v_gene: TRBV7-9; d_gene: TRBD1; abundance: many; len: 14
CDR3aa: CASSSLLAGGHSGANVLTF; CDR3nt: TGTGCCAGCAGTTCCCTACTAGCGGGAGGACACTCTGGGGCCAACGTCCTGACTTTC; j_gene: TRBJ2-6; v_gene: TRBV6-5; d_gene: TRBD2; abundance: many; len: 19
CDR3aa: CASSPRVSGANVLTF; CDR3nt: TGTGCCAGCAGCCCCAGGGTTTCTGGGGCCAACGTCCTGACTTTC; j_gene: TRBJ2-6; v_gene: TRBV2; d_gene: -; abundance: few; len: 15
CDR3aa: CASSQVNQNIQYF; CDR3nt: TGTGCCAGCAGCCAAGTGAACCAAAACATTCAGTACTTC; j_gene: TRBJ2-4; v_gene: TRBV3-1; d_gene: -; abundance: few; len: 13
CDR3aa: CASSFDLLEHKRPRQGKTEAFF; CDR3nt: TGTGCCAGCAGTTTCGATCTTTTAGAGCATAAGAGGCCCCGACAGGGGAAGACTGAAGCTTTCTTT; j_gene: TRBJ1-1; v_gene: TRBV12-3/TRBV12-4; d_gene: TRBD1; abundance: many; len: 22
CDR3aa: CASSRWGSGELTDTQYF; CDR3nt: TGCGCCAGCAGCCGATGGGGGAGCGGGGAACTCACAGATACGCAGTATTTT; j_gene: TRBJ2-3; v_gene: TRBV4-1; d_gene: TRBD2; abundance: many; len: 17
CDR3aa: CASSGGAVGDEQFF; CDR3nt: TGCGCCAGCAGCGGGGGCGCGGTAGGCGATGAGCAGTTCTTC; j_gene: TRBJ2-1; v_gene: TRBV5-1; d_gene: -; abundance: few; len: 14
CDR3aa: CASSVAGTSGRETQYF; CDR3nt: TGTGCCAGCAGCGTAGCAGGGACTAGCGGGAGAGAGACCCAGTACTTC; j_gene: TRBJ2-5; v_gene: TRBV9; d_gene: TRBD2; abundance: few; len: 16
CDR3aa: CSARDAAGVNTEAFF; CDR3nt: TGCAGTGCTAGAGATGCGGCAGGAGTGAACACTGAAGCTTTCTTT; j_gene: TRBJ1-1; v_gene: TRBV20-1; d_gene: -; abundance: few; len: 15
CDR3aa: CASSLRDRGSEQYF; CDR3nt: TGTGCCAGCAGTCTTCGGGACAGGGGTTCCGAGCAGTACTTC; j_gene: TRBJ2-7; v_gene: TRBV12-3/TRBV12-4; d_gene: TRBD1; abundance: many; len: 14
CDR3aa: CASSSPTGGTYNEQFF; CDR3nt: TGTGCCAGCAGCTCACCCACAGGGGGCACCTACAATGAGCAGTTCTTC; j_gene: TRBJ2-1; v_gene: TRBV14; d_gene: TRBD1; abundance: -; len: 16
CDR3aa: CASSAQANTQKYF; CDR3nt: TGTGCCAGCAGTGCACAAGCCAACACCCAAAAGTACTTC; j_gene: TRBJ2-7; v_gene: TRBV27; d_gene: -; abundance: many; len: 13
CDR3aa: CSCFGTGANVLTF; CDR3nt: TGCAGCTGTTTTGGGACTGGGGCCAACGTCCTGACTTTC; j_gene: TRBJ2-6; v_gene: TRBV29-1; d_gene: -; abundance: many; len: 13
CDR3aa: CATNDAGTGSDEQFF; CDR3nt: TGTGCCACTAACGATGCCGGGACAGGGAGCGATGAGCAGTTCTTC; j_gene: TRBJ2-1; v_gene: TRBV7-9; d_gene: TRBD1; abundance: few; len: 15
CDR3aa: CASSSPPEIETQYF; CDR3nt: TGTGCCAGCAGCTCCCCCCCGGAGATAGAGACCCAGTACTTC; j_gene: TRBJ2-5; v_gene: TRBV7-2; d_gene: -; abundance: -; len: 14
CDR3aa: CASSGRGAYTGELFF; CDR3nt: TGTGCCAGCAGTGGCCGGGGGGCGTACACCGGGGAGCTGTTTTTT; j_gene: TRBJ2-2; v_gene: TRBV6-1; d_gene: -; abundance: few; len: 15
CDR3aa: CASSILPGEYEQYF; CDR3nt: TGTGCCAGTAGTATATTGCCAGGGGAATACGAGCAGTACTTC; j_gene: TRBJ2-7; v_gene: TRBV19; d_gene: -; abundance: many; len: 14
CDR3aa: CASRTGRGSYEQYF; CDR3nt: TGTGCCAGCAGGACAGGGCGCGGATCCTACGAGCAGTACTTC; j_gene: TRBJ2-7; v_gene: TRBV2; d_gene: TRBD1; abundance: -; len: 14
CDR3aa: CASSQSFTGDTDTQYF; CDR3nt: TGCGCCAGCAGCCAAAGTTTTACAGGGGATACAGATACGCAGTATTTT; j_gene: TRBJ2-3; v_gene: TRBV4-3; d_gene: TRBD1; abundance: many; len: 16
CDR3aa: CASSLVGVGTEAFF; CDR3nt: TGTGCCAGCAGTTTAGTGGGGGTGGGCACTGAAGCTTTCTTT; j_gene: TRBJ1-1; v_gene: TRBV12-3/TRBV12-4; d_gene: -; abundance: -; len: 14
CDR3aa: CASSQGHEQYF; CDR3nt: TGTGCCAGCAGCCAGGGGCACGAGCAGTACTTC; j_gene: TRBJ2-7; v_gene: TRBV3-1; d_gene: -; abundance: many; len: 11
CDR3aa: CASSQGVLGPNTEAFF; CDR3nt: TGCGCCAGCAGCCAAGGGGTCCTGGGACCAAACACTGAAGCTTTCTTT; j_gene: TRBJ1-1; v_gene: TRBV4-1; d_gene: -; abundance: few; len: 16
CDR3aa: CASSRGLAGGVEQYF; CDR3nt: TGTGCCAGCAGCCGCGGACTAGCGGGAGGGGTCGAGCAGTACTTC; j_gene: TRBJ2-7; v_gene: TRBV7-8; d_gene: TRBD2; abundance: many; len: 15
CDR3aa: CASTPQQGLSEAFF; CDR3nt: TGTGCCAGCACACCTCAGCAGGGGCTGTCTGAAGCTTTCTTT; j_gene: TRBJ1-1; v_gene: TRBV12-3/TRBV12-4; d_gene: -; abundance: few; len: 14
CDR3aa: CASSLDIVTSGKYNEQFF; CDR3nt: TGTGCCAGCAGCTTAGACATAGTGACTAGCGGCAAATACAATGAGCAGTTCTTC; j_gene: TRBJ2-1; v_gene: TRBV5-4; d_gene: TRBD2; abundance: many; len: 18
CDR3aa: CASSQGSGGAKQETQYF; CDR3nt: TGTGCCAGCAGCCAAGGGTCTGGGGGGGCGAAGCAAGAGACCCAGTACTTC; j_gene: TRBJ2-5; v_gene: TRBV3-1; d_gene: -; abundance: many; len: 17
CDR3aa: CASSLIGSGSAAGELFF; CDR3nt: TGTGCCAGCAGCTTAATTGGTAGCGGGAGTGCCGCCGGGGAGCTGTTTTTT; j_gene: TRBJ2-2; v_gene: TRBV7-9; d_gene: TRBD2; abundance: few; len: 17
CDR3aa: CASSPTPRDYGAGELFF; CDR3nt: TGTGCCAGCAGCCCGACCCCCCGGGACTACGGCGCCGGGGAGCTGTTTTTT; j_gene: TRBJ2-2; v_gene: TRBV7-3; d_gene: TRBD2; abundance: many; len: 17
CDR3aa: CASSPFGQGASEAFF; CDR3nt: TGTGCCAGCAGCCCATTTGGACAGGGAGCGTCTGAAGCTTTCTTT; j_gene: TRBJ1-1; v_gene: TRBV3-1; d_gene: TRBD1; abundance: few; len: 15
CDR3aa: CASGRGLGIGEQYF; CDR3nt: TGTGCCAGCGGCCGAGGACTAGGTATTGGCGAGCAGTACTTC; j_gene: TRBJ2-7; v_gene: TRBV2; d_gene: TRBD2; abundance: few; len: 14
CDR3aa: CASSRAEGAKNIQYF; CDR3nt: TGTGCCAGCAGCCGCGCGGAGGGAGCCAAAAACATTCAGTACTTC; j_gene: TRBJ2-4; v_gene: TRBV5-4; d_gene: -; abundance: few; len: 15